The 26 T cell receptor beta chains below all came from one sample that was sequenced in a study of PD-L1 blockade in urothelial cancer (dated by TCRdb to about 2017). The library was made by the immunoSEQ multiplex PCR assay. Drawn from immuneACCESS, this table holds only the in-frame rearrangements with V and J called that TCRdb kept. Clones are partly lost; checked studies trace under half to an unresolved V gene and leave the rest unexplained. The sample table shows approximately 100,000 clones, and roughly nine tenths are seen once. The ten biggest clones cover 0.92% of the sample. The specimen comprised PBMCs, sampled around atezolizumab (anti-PD-L1) treatment. The source of these receptors is a woman older than 75 with urothelial cancer.

The rearrangement links TRBV6-6 to TRBJ1-1; no definite D call. Trimming shortened V by 2 bases and J by 1 base, and 5 bases separated the two germline ends. Germline V gene sequence: CDR1 MNHNY, CDR2 SVGAGI (reference sequence). This CDR3 spans 13 amino acids. The CDR3: CASSYRGNTEAFF. CDR3 DNA sequence: TGTGCCAGCAGTTACCGGGGGAACACTGAAGCTTTCTTT.

V is TRBV9 and J is TRBJ2-7; 13 nucleotides align to TRBD2. The V gene end was trimmed by 3 bases and the J gene end by 5 bases; junction bases not matched to a gene: 8. Germline lookup yields CDR1 SGDLS and CDR2 YYNGEE. The CDR3 has 16 residues. The CDR3 loop is CASSAAPGLAGDEQYF. CDR3 DNA sequence: TGTGCCAGCAGCGCTGCCCCCGGACTAGCGGGAGACGAGCAGTACTTC.

V and J are TRBV7-2 and TRBJ2-7; TRBD1 matches at 8 bases. Germline V CDR1 and CDR2: SGHTA, FQGNSA. Germline trimming cut 1 base from V and 2 bases from J; bases unmatched to any gene: 1. The CDR3 sequence is 14 residues long. CDR3: CASSLDRGTYEQYF. In DNA, the CDR3 is TGTGCCAGCAGCTTAGACAGGGGGACCTACGAGCAGTACTTC.

The rearrangement links TRBV7-2 to TRBJ2-1; TRBD2 matches 10 bases. CDR1 is SGHTA and CDR2 is FQGNSA in the germline V gene. The CDR3 runs 16 residues. V was clipped by 1 base and J by 6 bases; unmatched bases: 6. Written as DNA, the CDR3 is TGTGCCAGCAGCTTAGGAGCGGGAGGGCCGACCAATGAGCAGTTCTTC. As protein: CASSLGAGGPTNEQFF.

The rearrangement links TRBV28 to TRBJ2-1; TRBD1 matches 10 bases. V lost 3 bases to trimming and J lost 6 bases; unmatched junction nucleotides: 2. The germline V gene has CDR1 MDHEN and CDR2 SYDVKM. The CDR3 spans 14 residues. The DNA of the CDR3 is TGTGCCAGCAGTTTCGGGACAGGGGTCAATGAGCAGTTCTTC. Encoded protein: CASSFGTGVNEQFF.

This clone has just one count. V usage is TRBV19 and J usage is TRBJ2-1; D gene unclear. Trimming shortened V by 9 bases and J by 0 bases, and 15 bases separated the two germline ends. This CDR3 is built from 15 residues. From germline, CDR1 is LNHDA and CDR2 SQIVND (reference sequence). CDR3 in DNA: TGTGCCAGCAATAACCAGGTGAGCTCCTACAATGAGCAGTTCTTC. Translated, it gives CASNNQVSSYNEQFF.

The V and J genes are TRBV30 and TRBJ2-5; no firm D call. The V gene lost 0 bases and the J gene lost 4 bases, with 9 bases spanning the gap. CDR1 GTSNPN and CDR2 SVGIG come from the germline V gene (reference sequence). This CDR3 has 13 amino acids. The CDR3 nucleotides are TGTGCCTGGAGTGTTAAGAGTCTAGAGACCCAGTACTTC. Translation: CAWSVKSLETQYF.

The chain recombines TRBV27 with TRBJ1-4; D is ambiguous. Trimming cost V 3 bases and J 0 bases, with 11 bases left between them. Germline assignment: CDR1 MNHEY and CDR2 SMNVEV (reference sequence). The CDR3 runs 16 residues. DNA for the CDR3: TGTGCCAGCAGTTTTGGTGGACTTGCAACTAATGAAAAACTGTTTTTT. Translated: CASSFGGLATNEKLFF.

This clone appeared a few times. This rearrangement joins TRBV5-1 to TRBJ2-6; TRBD2 aligns across 7 bases. This CDR3 has 19 amino acids. The J segment lost 0 bases and the V segment lost 3 bases, leaving 12 bases of the junction unmatched. The germline CDR1 and CDR2 sequences are SGHRS and YFSETQ. The CDR3: CASSWRLAGIISGANVLTF. The DNA for the CDR3 is TGCGCCAGCAGCTGGAGGTTAGCGGGCATAATCTCTGGGGCCAACGTCCTGACTTTC.

J is TRBJ2-7 and V is TRBV5-1; D call uncertain. There are 12 residues in the CDR3. With 2 bases removed from V and 0 bases from J, the gap between germline ends came to 3 bases. From germline, CDR1 is SGHRS and CDR2 YFSETQ. This CDR3 reads CASSFSSYEQYF. The CDR3 DNA is TGCGCCAGCAGCTTCAGCTCCTACGAGCAGTACTTC. Full variable domain (rest looked up from reference TRBV5-1 and TRBJ2-7): KAGVTQTPRYLIKTRGQQVTLSCSPISGHRSVSWYQQTPGQGLQFLFEYFSETQRNKGNFPGRFSGRQFSNSRSEMNVSTLELGDSALYLCASSFSSYEQYFGPGTRLTVT.

The chain uses TRBV2 and TRBJ2-5; D perhaps matches TRBD1 (6 bases). CDR1 is SNHLY, CDR2 FYNNEI, per germline. This CDR3 has 14 residues. V gave up 3 bases and J gave up 7 bases, with 15 bases separating them. DNA of the CDR3: TGTGCCAGCAGTGATCGCAGGGGTCTGGGGACCCAGTACTTC. Translated, it gives CASSDRRGLGTQYF.

V usage is TRBV6-5 and J usage is TRBJ1-1; D not resolved. Germline V gene lookup returns CDR1 MNHEY and CDR2 SVGAGI. The CDR3 runs to 14 residues. V dropped 5 bases and J dropped 5 bases, with 15 bases sitting between them. As DNA, the CDR3 is TGTGCCAGCAGTAGCGTAAGACGGCGGACTGAAGCTTTCTTT. Its translation: CASSSVRRRTEAFF.

The chain links TRBV4-2 to TRBJ2-7; TRBD1 aligns across 11 bases. The V gene end was trimmed by 6 bases and the J gene end by 5 bases; junction bases not matched to a gene: 3. Germline V gene lookup returns CDR1 LGHNA and CDR2 YNFKEQ. The CDR3 contains 13 residues. The CDR3 coding sequence is TGTGCCAGCAGACGGGGACAGGGGGACGAGCAGTACTTC. It is translated as CASRRGQGDEQYF.

This chain connects TRBV5-1 to TRBJ1-1; unclear D gene. The CDR3 loop spans 16 amino acids. Trimming shortened V by 4 bases and J by 5 bases, and 21 bases separated the two germline ends. Germline loops: CDR1 SGHRS, CDR2 YFSETQ. CDR3 bases: TGCGCCAGCAGCCCCTCCCGAGGGAGCCTAGGGACTGAAGCTTTCTTT. Its translation is CASSPSRGSLGTEAFF.

This chain links TRBV15 with TRBJ2-1; 7 positions agree with TRBD1. CDR1 is LNHNV, CDR2 YYDKDF, per germline (reference sequence). The V gene end was trimmed by 2 bases and the J gene end by 7 bases; junction bases not matched to a gene: 5. This CDR3 has 14 residues. The CDR3 loop is CATSRSNRGNEQFF. The CDR3 DNA follows: TGTGCCACCAGCAGATCCAACAGGGGTAATGAGCAGTTCTTC.

The rearrangement uses TRBV27 and TRBJ1-2; unclear D gene. The CDR3 is 14 residues long. V shed 3 bases and J shed 3 bases, with 11 bases lying between them. Germline values: CDR1 MNHEY, CDR2 SMNVEV (reference sequence). DNA of the CDR3: TGTGCCAGCAGTTTCGCTAATTCCGACTATGGCTACACCTTC. It specifies CASSFANSDYGYTF.

This rearrangement joins TRBV4-2 to TRBJ2-1; 11 nucleotides align to TRBD2. V lost 2 bases and J lost 4; bases outside the gene matches: 4. The CDR3 is 16 residues long. CDR1 and CDR2 (germline): LGHNA, YNFKEQ. DNA of the CDR3: TGTGCCAGCAGCCAACACACTAGCGGGAGTTACAATGAGCAGTTCTTC. This translates into CASSQHTSGSYNEQFF.

V usage is TRBV18 and J usage is TRBJ2-7; TRBD2 matches at 15 bases. CDR1 is KGHSH and CDR2 is LQKENI in the germline V gene. This CDR3 comprises 18 residues. V trimming: 3 bases; J trimming: 4 bases; junction bases outside the gene matches: 10. CDR3 bases: TGTGCCAGCTCACCCCCGGGACTAGCGGGAGGCCTAGGTTACGAGCAGTACTTC. It encodes CASSPPGLAGGLGYEQYF.

The chain uses TRBV27 and TRBJ2-1, with D possibly matching TRBD1 (6 bases). The length of the CDR3 is 15 residues. Germline assignment: CDR1 MNHEY and CDR2 SMNVEV (reference sequence). V gave up 2 bases and J gave up 6 bases, with 14 bases separating them. CDR3 DNA: TGTGCCAGCAGTTTACCCCAGACAGGTCCCAATGAGCAGTTCTTC. Translated: CASSLPQTGPNEQFF.

This chain links TRBV19 with TRBJ2-7; TRBD2 matches 7 bases. The CDR3 is 16 residues long. Germline V gives CDR1 LNHDA, CDR2 SQIVND (reference sequence). The J segment lost 7 bases and the V segment lost 6 bases, leaving 18 bases of the junction unmatched. The CDR3 coding sequence is TGTGCCAGTAGCCCCTTAGCGGCTAGCGGAGCGGGAGAGCAGTACTTC. Translated, it gives CASSPLAASGAGEQYF.

The V call is TRBV18, the J call TRBJ1-1; D call uncertain. V was cut by 8 bases and J by 3 bases, with 19 bases left in between. Germline V CDR1 and CDR2: KGHSH, LQKENI. The CDR3 covers 15 residues. The CDR3 DNA follows: TGTGCCAGCCTAGGTGGCCCACTAGTGGACACTGAAGCTTTCTTT. Encoded protein: CASLGGPLVDTEAFF.

This chain links TRBV27 with TRBJ2-7; perhaps TRBD2 as D (5 bases). Germline loops: CDR1 MNHEY, CDR2 SMNVEV (reference sequence). V gave up 6 bases and J gave up 4 bases, with 16 bases separating them. The CDR3 contains 14 residues. CDR3 sequence reads: CASSRARSGYEQYF. The CDR3 DNA reads TGTGCCAGCAGCCGTGCCCGGAGCGGTTACGAGCAGTACTTC.

The V and J genes are TRBV10-2 and TRBJ2-3; maybe TRBD2 (6 bases). The CDR3 has 12 residues. V was shortened by 6 bases and J by 6 bases, with 10 bases between the two germline ends. The germline V gene encodes CDR1 WSHSY and CDR2 SAAADI. CDR3 region: CASSGTLDTQYF. CDR3 nucleotides: TGCGCCAGCAGCGGGACTCTGGATACGCAGTATTTT.

The V gene is TRBV30, the J gene TRBJ2-2, with TRBD1 identical over 10 bases. The CDR3 has 17 amino acids. Looked up from germline, CDR1 is GTSNPN and CDR2 is SVGIG (reference sequence). The ends lost 1 base at V and 5 bases at J; junction bases unmatched: 10. The CDR3 nucleotides read TGTGCCTGGAGTGCCGGGGACAGGGGCCGCATTACCGGGGAGCTGTTTTTT. Protein: CAWSAGDRGRITGELFF. Together with reference TRBV30 and TRBJ2-2, the CDR3 gives the full variable domain: SQTIHQWPATLVQPVGSPLSLECTVEGTSNPNLYWYRQAAGRGLQLLFYSVGIGQISSEVPQNLSASRPQDRQFILSSKKLLLSDSGFYLCAWSAGDRGRITGELFFGEGSRLTVL.

DNA for the CDR3: TGTGCCAGCAGCTTGACCGGGGTCCTGAGGGCCGGGGAGCTGTTTTTT. It specifies CASSLTGVLRAGELFF. V gene TRBV28 combines with J gene TRBJ2-2, with D possibly being TRBD2 (5 bases). V shed 6 bases and J shed 6 bases, with 20 bases lying between them. The CDR3 is 16 amino acids. Germline CDR1 is MDHEN and CDR2 is SYDVKM.

The chain employs TRBV5-1 and TRBJ2-1; D gene ambiguous. Germline V gives CDR1 SGHRS, CDR2 YFSETQ. This CDR3 comprises 19 residues. V lost 0 bases to trimming and J lost 0 bases, with 19 bases between them. The CDR3 bases are TGCGCCAGCAGCTTGGAAACTATTGGAAGTGCCAGCTCCTACAATGAGCAGTTCTTC. This sequence encodes CASSLETIGSASSYNEQFF. The variable domain in full, with the rest retrieved from reference TRBV5-1 and TRBJ2-1, is KAGVTQTPRYLIKTRGQQVTLSCSPISGHRSVSWYQQTPGQGLQFLFEYFSETQRNKGNFPGRFSGRQFSNSRSEMNVSTLELGDSALYLCASSLETIGSASSYNEQFFGPGTRLTVL.